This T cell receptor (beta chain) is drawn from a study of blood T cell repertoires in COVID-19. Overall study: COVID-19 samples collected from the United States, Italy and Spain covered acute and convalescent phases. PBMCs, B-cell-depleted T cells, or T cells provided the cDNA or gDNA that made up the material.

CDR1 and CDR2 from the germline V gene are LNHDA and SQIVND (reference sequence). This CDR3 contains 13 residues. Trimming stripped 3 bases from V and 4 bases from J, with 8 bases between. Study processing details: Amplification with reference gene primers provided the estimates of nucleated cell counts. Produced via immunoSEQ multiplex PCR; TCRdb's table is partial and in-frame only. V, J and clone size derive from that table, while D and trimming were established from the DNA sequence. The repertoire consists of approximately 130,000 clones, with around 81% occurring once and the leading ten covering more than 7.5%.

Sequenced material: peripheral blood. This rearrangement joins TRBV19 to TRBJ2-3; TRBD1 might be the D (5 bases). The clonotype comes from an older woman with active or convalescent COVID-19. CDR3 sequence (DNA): TGTGCCAGTAGTATCACAGGATCAGATACGCAGTATTTT. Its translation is CASSITGSDTQYF.